This TCR beta chain came from a study of cytomegalovirus exposure and HLA in healthy donors. The CDR3 runs 14 residues. Trimming removed 2 bases from V and 1 base from J, with 7 bases in between. Germline loops: CDR1 SGHAT, CDR2 FQNNGV. Study results and limitations: In a later analysis, most CMV-associated TCR beta chains appeared HLA-restricted. For most subjects, TCR beta sequences were reported to predict HLA-A and HLA-B alleles with accuracy.

As concerns this clone: What it binds is unknown.

Both 60 Vbeta primers and 13 Jbeta primers went into the PCR. The table came from immunoSEQ multiplex PCR; TCRdb's copy has only in-frame clones and leaves some out. Of more than 90,000 clones in the sample, approximately 72% are singletons; the top ten hold about 3.5%. This receptor was identified in a woman in her thirties or forties in good health and CMV-seronegative. This chain connects TRBV11-2 to TRBJ2-3, with D unclear. Sequences were obtained from PBMCs. CDR3 loop: CASSLSTGTDTQYF. CDR3 DNA sequence: TGTGCCAGCAGCTTATCGACTGGCACAGATACGCAGTATTTT.